This T cell receptor (beta chain) is drawn from a study of shared clonotypes between healthy human individuals. Whole-study context: Plates per donor: three CD4 naive, three CD4 memory, two CD8 naive, one CD8 memory.

Germline V gene lookup returns CDR1 SGHRS and CDR2 YFSETQ. Trimming stripped 4 bases from V and 4 bases from J, with 15 bases between. This CDR3 has 14 amino acids. At deep level, the assay was performed. Researchers divided each subset's genomic DNA evenly across several immunoSEQ plates. Sequencing used immunoSEQ multiplex PCR; TCRdb keeps in-frame clones, though not all of them. The top ten clones hold approximately 1.5% of a sample with about 1 million clones, under 80% of them seen once. The sample taken for sequencing was memory CD4+ T cells sorted from blood. Sample subset: CD45RA-negative fraction. The TCR was taken from a young man in good health. The V call is TRBV5-1, the J call TRBJ2-7; D may match TRBD1 or TRBD2 (5 bases each). The CDR3 loop reads CASSSPGTAYEQYF. DNA for the CDR3: TGCGCCAGCAGCAGTCCCGGGACCGCGTACGAGCAGTACTTC.